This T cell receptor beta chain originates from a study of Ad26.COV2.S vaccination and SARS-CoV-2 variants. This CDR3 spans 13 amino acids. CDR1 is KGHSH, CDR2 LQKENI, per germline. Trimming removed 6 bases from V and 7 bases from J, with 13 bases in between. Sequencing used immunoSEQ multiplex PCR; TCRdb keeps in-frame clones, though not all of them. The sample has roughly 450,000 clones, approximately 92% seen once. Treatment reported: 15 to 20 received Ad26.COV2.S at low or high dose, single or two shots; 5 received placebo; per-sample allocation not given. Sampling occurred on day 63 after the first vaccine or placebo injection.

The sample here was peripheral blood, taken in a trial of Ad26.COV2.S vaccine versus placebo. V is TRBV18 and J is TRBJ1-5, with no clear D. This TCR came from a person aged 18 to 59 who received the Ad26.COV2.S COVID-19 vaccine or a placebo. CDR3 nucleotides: TGTGCCAGCTCGCTTTTCGGGGAACAGCCCCAGCATTTT. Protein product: CASSLFGEQPQHF. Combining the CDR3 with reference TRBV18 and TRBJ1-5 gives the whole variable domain NAGVMQNPRHLVRRRGQEARLRCSPMKGHSHVYWYRQLPEEGLKFMVYLQKENIIDESGMPKERFSAEFPKEGPSILRIQQVVRGDSAAYFCASSLFGEQPQHFGDGTRLSIL.